This TCR beta chain was identified in a study of blood T cells in healthy people across ages. Study findings and constraints: Naive CD4+ cells and diversity were both higher in long-lived donors than in aged donors. Naive T cell percentage showed a strong correlation with TCR beta diversity.

Isolated PBMCs totaled at least 6 million in each sample. As regards this clonotype: Its antigen remains unidentified.

Primers used in a second PCR of roughly 7 to 12 cycles were a sample-barcoded 5' primer and a J-beta primer mix. Individual samples furnished no less than 3 million CDR3-containing paired-end reads apiece. In TCRdb, the 5' RACE reads were re-called with MiXCR into one record per CDR3 protein. The table has around 940,000 distinct CDR3 sequences, roughly 50% seen once; the top ten hold roughly 23%. Germline V gives CDR1 SGHRS, CDR2 YFSETQ. V dropped 0 bases and J dropped 5 bases, with 13 bases sitting between them. CDR3 length: 15 amino acids. This chain connects TRBV5-1 to TRBJ2-3; tentatively, D is TRBD2 (5 bases). Sequenced input: blood. This TCR came from a woman in her sixties in good health. The CDR3 here is CASSLDAGSGDTQYF. Written as DNA, the CDR3 is TGCGCCAGCAGCTTGGATGCTGGCAGCGGAGATACGCAGTATTTT. The full variable domain, in which reference TRBV5-1 and TRBJ2-3 provide the parts outside the CDR3, is KAGVTQTPRYLIKTRGQQVTLSCSPISGHRSVSWYQQTPGQGLQFLFEYFSETQRNKGNFPGRFSGRQFSNSRSEMNVSTLELGDSALYLCASSLDAGSGDTQYFGPGTRLTVL.